What follows are 20 T cell receptor beta chains derived from one specimen sequenced in a study of shared clonotypes between healthy human individuals. Here immunoSEQ multiplex PCR was the method, and the copy in TCRdb shows in-frame clones only, minus some. In the table there are around 980,000 clones, approximately 80% of which are singletons. The sample consisted of memory CD4+ T cells from PBMCs. As for subset: CD45RA-negative fraction. Source of these receptors: a man aged 18 to 30 in good health. Some clones in this sample may be carry-over from other donors' samples.

The chain joins TRBV2 to TRBJ1-2; 11 bases align to TRBD1. V was pared by 4 bases and J by 4 bases, with 8 bases of the junction left unmatched. The V gene's germline CDR1 is SNHLY and CDR2 FYNNEI. The CDR3 totals 16 residues. The CDR3 reads CASSVGQGAIGYGYTF. CDR3 bases: TGTGCCAGCAGTGTCGGACAGGGGGCGATCGGCTATGGCTACACCTTC.

This clone appeared a single time. This sequence joins TRBV5-1 and TRBJ2-7, with 7 bases that match TRBD1. Germline-derived CDR1 and CDR2 are SGHRS and YFSETQ. J lost 2 bases, V lost 4 bases, and 6 bases had no gene match. This CDR3 comprises 14 residues. The CDR3 DNA follows: TGCGCCAGCAGCCAAGGGGACAGTCCCTACGAGCAGTACTTC. This encodes CASSQGDSPYEQYF.

As regards this clone: Other DNA sequences in this sample translate to the same CDR3. The rearrangement links TRBV2 to TRBJ1-5, with 7 bases matching TRBD1. The CDR3 is 13 residues long. Germline V gives CDR1 SNHLY, CDR2 FYNNEI. The V and J ends lost 8 bases and 3 bases, in that order; junction bases with no gene match: 4. CDR3 sequence reads: CASSDRINQPQHF. The CDR3 bases are TGTGCCAGCTCGGACAGGATCAATCAGCCCCAGCATTTT.

This clone was seen at least ten times. This chain connects TRBV2 to TRBJ2-2; TRBD1 matches at 9 bases. The V segment lost 8 bases and the J segment 2 bases; nucleotides outside the gene matches: 6. The germline V gene encodes CDR1 SNHLY and CDR2 FYNNEI. The CDR3 length is 15 residues. The CDR3 coding sequence is TGTGCCAGCGTCCGGGACAGGGCTAACACCGGGGAGCTGTTTTTT. As protein: CASVRDRANTGELFF.

The chain joins TRBV28 to TRBJ2-1; a weak D match, TRBD2 (6 bases). Germline CDR1 is MDHEN and CDR2 is SYDVKM. With 5 bases removed from V and 1 base from J, the gap between germline ends came to 12 bases. The length of the CDR3 is 15 residues. The CDR3 region is CASSPGSVSYNEQFF. For the CDR3, the DNA is TGTGCCAGCAGTCCCGGGAGTGTATCCTACAATGAGCAGTTCTTC.

This clone has just one count. Germline and junction disagree at one end, which may indicate a read error. This chain uses TRBV6-9 with TRBJ2-1; 10 bases line up with TRBD2. This CDR3 comprises 23 residues. Germline assignment: CDR1 MNHGY and CDR2 SVAAGI. The CDR3 coding sequence is TGTGCCAGCAGTCATTCAACCTACGGGCGCGGGCTAGCGGGAGTTCTGATGTGGAATGAGCAGTTCTTC. This translates into CASSHSTYGRGLAGVLMWNEQFF.

The rearrangement links TRBV7-6 to TRBJ2-2, with D possibly TRBD2 on 5 matching bases. The ends were cut back, 4 bases at V and 0 bases at J, with 15 bases in the middle. This CDR3 is built from 17 residues. Germline assignment: CDR1 SGHVS and CDR2 FNYEAQ. The CDR3 DNA sequence: TGTGCCAGCAGCTCGGAGGACCGACCTTCGAACACCGGGGAGCTGTTTTTT. This encodes CASSSEDRPSNTGELFF.

This CDR3 reads CASSVPGARDTQYF. CDR3 sequence (DNA): TGTGCCAGCAGCGTTCCGGGGGCAAGGGATACGCAGTATTTT. The gene calls are TRBV28 and TRBJ2-3; D may match TRBD1 or TRBD2 (6 bases each). The germline gives CDR1 MDHEN, CDR2 SYDVKM. This CDR3 is 14 amino acids long. Trimming stripped 6 bases from V and 6 bases from J, with 16 bases between.

Regarding this clone: A read error is possible here, since a much larger clone lies one base away. The chain combines TRBV6-6 with TRBJ1-2; D remains ambiguous. The V end lost 5 bases, the J end lost 3 bases, and 10 bases lay between the germline ends. From germline, CDR1 is MNHNY and CDR2 SVGAGI (reference sequence). CDR3 size: 13 residues. The chain's CDR3 is CASSPSPDYGYTF. The CDR3 region has the DNA TGTGCCAGCAGTCCTTCTCCCGACTATGGCTACACCTTC.

This chain connects TRBV4-1 to TRBJ2-3; 14 positions agree with TRBD2. Trimming at V came to 4 bases and at J to 6 bases, leaving 6 bases not matched to a gene. CDR1 and CDR2 (germline): MGHRA, YSYEKL. The CDR3 contains 16 residues. The CDR3 DNA sequence: TGCGCCAGCAGCCCCGGACTAGCGGGAGGTGGTGATACGCAGTATTTT. It codes for CASSPGLAGGGDTQYF.

This clone has just a few counts. V is TRBV9 and J is TRBJ2-2; 7 bases match TRBD1. CDR1 is SGDLS, CDR2 YYNGEE, per germline. This CDR3 comprises 15 residues. The V segment lost 3 bases and the J segment 6 bases; nucleotides outside the gene matches: 8. CDR3 region: CASSAGQIMAGELFF. As DNA, the CDR3 is TGTGCCAGCAGCGCGGGACAGATTATGGCCGGGGAGCTGTTTTTT. The full variable domain, with the rest looked up from reference TRBV9 and TRBJ2-2, is DSGVTQTPKHLITATGQRVTLRCSPRSGDLSVYWYQQSLDQGLQFLIQYYNGEERAKGNILERFSAQQFPDLHSELNLSSLELGDSALYFCASSAGQIMAGELFFGEGSRLTVL.

The chain uses TRBV7-9 and TRBJ1-1, with 8 bases that match TRBD1. This CDR3 region has 13 residues. J lost 7 bases, V lost 4 bases, and 5 bases had no gene match. CDR1 and CDR2 (germline): SEHNR, FQNEAQ (reference sequence). CDR3 sequence (DNA): TGTGCCAGCAGCTGGACAGGGACTGTTGAAGCTTTCTTT. This encodes CASSWTGTVEAFF.

V gene TRBV28 combines with J gene TRBJ2-3, with TRBD2 identical over 7 bases. Unmatched junction bases numbered 15, after V lost 6 bases and J lost 6 bases. This CDR3 has 16 amino acids. Germline values: CDR1 MDHEN, CDR2 SYDVKM. The CDR3 sequence: CASRDSGEGLGDTQYF. In nucleotides, the CDR3 is TGTGCCAGCAGGGATTCGGGGGAGGGCCTCGGGGATACGCAGTATTTT.

This chain links TRBV28 with TRBJ2-5; 8 bases align to TRBD2. The CDR3 consists of 15 residues. The trim removed 4 bases at V and 4 bases at J, leaving 8 bases unmatched. The germline V gene has CDR1 MDHEN and CDR2 SYDVKM. The DNA for the CDR3 is TGTGCCAGCAGTTCCGGGGGGGCTGAGGGAGAGACCCAGTACTTC. This translates into CASSSGGAEGETQYF.

This chain connects TRBV7-8 to TRBJ2-7; TRBD1 agrees at 9 bases. The ends lost 4 bases at V and 12 bases at J; junction bases unmatched: 13. Germline V CDR1 and CDR2: SGHVS, FQNEAQ. This CDR3 is 14 amino acids long. This CDR3 reads CASSYDRGYSAGYF. The CDR3 DNA sequence: TGTGCCAGCAGCTACGACAGGGGGTACTCCGCCGGGTACTTC.

This clone was counted between two and nine times. The same CDR3 can be traced to other DNA sequences in this sample. DNA for the CDR3: TGTGCCAGCTCACCACAGGGAGCGGGCACTGAAGCTTTCTTT. This codes for CASSPQGAGTEAFF. The V and J genes are TRBV18 and TRBJ1-1; no clear D gene. Germline lookup yields CDR1 KGHSH and CDR2 LQKENI. The CDR3 spans 14 residues. V lost 1 base and J lost 4, with 10 bases in between.

The rearrangement links TRBV30 to TRBJ1-3, with 11 bases matching TRBD1. V was clipped by 1 base and J by 11 bases; unmatched bases: 10. CDR1 is GTSNPN and CDR2 is SVGIG in the germline V gene (reference sequence). CDR3 length: 15 amino acids. The CDR3 sequence: CAWSAPGQGGSAIYF. CDR3 sequence (DNA): TGTGCCTGGAGTGCCCCGGGACAGGGGGGTTCGGCCATATATTTT.

The V call is TRBV7-9, the J call TRBJ2-7; 9 nucleotides match TRBD1. The CDR3 totals 15 residues. Germline-derived CDR1 and CDR2 are SEHNR and FQNEAQ (reference sequence). Germline trimming cut 7 bases from V and 3 bases from J; bases unmatched to any gene: 10. The CDR3 DNA is TGTGCCAGCACCACAGGGACAGGGTCATTCTACGAGCAGTACTTC. Translated, it gives CASTTGTGSFYEQYF.

The chain joins TRBV2 to TRBJ1-5; weak D call: TRBD1 (6 bases). V was cut by 6 bases and J by 3 bases, with 9 bases left in between. This CDR3 region has 13 residues. Germline V gene lookup returns CDR1 SNHLY and CDR2 FYNNEI. This CDR3 reads CASRQGPNQPQHF. The CDR3 DNA reads TGTGCCAGCAGGCAGGGGCCCAATCAGCCCCAGCATTTT.

The chain couples TRBV5-1 to TRBJ1-2, with TRBD1 as a possible D gene (5 bases). Germline CDR1 SGHRS, CDR2 YFSETQ. The CDR3 totals 14 residues. V was trimmed by 3 bases and J by 2 bases, leaving 11 bases between them. CDR3 bases: TGCGCCAGCAGCTATATGACAGAGAACTATGGCTACACCTTC. Protein product: CASSYMTENYGYTF.